The 25 T cell receptor beta chains below were found in one sample sequenced in a study of shared clonotypes between healthy human individuals. Some clones are missing from TCRdb's copy, which holds only in-frame ones; the method was immunoSEQ multiplex PCR. The repertoire holds more than 2,000,000 clones, roughly 92% seen once, with over 0.12% in the top ten. Sequencing input: naive CD4+ T cells sorted from blood. Subset in this sample: CD45RA+ positively selected. The receptor source for this set is a man younger than 35 in good health.

This chain connects TRBV27 to TRBJ1-5, with 8 bases identical to TRBD1. After removal of 7 bases from V and 5 bases from J, the junction contained 13 bases not matched to a gene. The CDR3 spans 16 residues. Germline CDR1 MNHEY, CDR2 SMNVEV (reference sequence). DNA of the CDR3: TGTGCCAGCACCCGATCCAGGACAGGGATGCATCAGCCCCAGCATTTT. This codes for CASTRSRTGMHQPQHF.

The CDR3 DNA reads as TGTGCCAGCAGCTTAGAGCAGAACCCTTCACCCCTCCACTTT. Translating it yields CASSLEQNPSPLHF. The chain employs TRBV7-9 and TRBJ1-6; D is unclear. The CDR3 extends over 14 amino acids. Germline V gives CDR1 SEHNR, CDR2 FQNEAQ (reference sequence). The V end lost 1 base, the J end lost 9 bases, and 10 bases lay between the germline ends.

This chain joins TRBV30 and TRBJ1-5; a possible D gene is TRBD1 (5 bases). This CDR3 comprises 16 residues. Germline V lookup: CDR1 GTSNPN, CDR2 SVGIG (reference sequence). V dropped 5 bases and J dropped 0 bases, with 17 bases sitting between them. The CDR3 region has the DNA TGTGCCTGGGGGAATGGTCGGGACTATAGCAATCAGCCCCAGCATTTT. It codes for CAWGNGRDYSNQPQHF.

V gene TRBV30 combines with J gene TRBJ1-4; 9 bases map to TRBD1. V lost 0 bases, J lost 8 bases, and 10 bases stayed unmatched. Germline values: CDR1 GTSNPN, CDR2 SVGIG (reference sequence). This CDR3 has 16 residues. In DNA form, the CDR3 reads TGTGCCTGGAGTGTAAGCCCCGGGACAGGGAAAGAAAAACTGTTTTTT. Amino acid sequence: CAWSVSPGTGKEKLFF.

This clone came up once. The chain has TRBV6-1 and TRBJ1-5; no definite D call. The germline V gene encodes CDR1 MNHNS and CDR2 SASEGT. Trimming stripped 5 bases from V and 5 bases from J, with 10 bases between. This CDR3 is 13 amino acids long. DNA for the CDR3: TGTGCCAGCAGTCGCGAGGGTGATCAGCCCCAGCATTTT. Translated, it gives CASSREGDQPQHF.

This rearrangement joins TRBV5-6 to TRBJ1-2; no clear D gene. CDR3 length: 13 amino acids. V lost 4 bases to trimming and J lost 4 bases, with 11 bases between them. CDR1 is SGHDT and CDR2 is YYEEEE in the germline V gene. CDR3 amino acids: CASSLNGVYGYTF. DNA of the CDR3: TGTGCCAGCAGCCTAAATGGGGTCTATGGCTACACCTTC.

The V call is TRBV19, the J call TRBJ2-7; TRBD2 matches 9 bases. The CDR3 totals 15 residues. The germline CDR1 and CDR2 sequences are LNHDA and SQIVND (reference sequence). J was trimmed by 4 bases and V by 2 bases; bases with no gene match: 6. The CDR3 protein is CASSIIAGELYEQYF. CDR3 coding DNA: TGTGCCAGTAGTATAATAGCGGGGGAGCTATACGAGCAGTACTTC. Filled out from reference TRBV19 and TRBJ2-7, the complete variable domain reads DGGITQSPKYLFRKEGQNVTLSCEQNLNHDAMYWYRQDPGQGLRLIYYSQIVNDFQKGDIAEGYSVSREKKESFPLTVTSAQKNPTAFYLCASSIIAGELYEQYFGPGTRLTVT.

V is TRBV6-1 and J is TRBJ2-7, with TRBD2 matching 10 bases. J gave up 4 bases and V 2 bases, and 2 bases lay outside the gene matches. The CDR3 length is 14 residues. Germline V gene sequence: CDR1 MNHNS, CDR2 SASEGT. The CDR3: CASSELAGEYEQYF. DNA of the CDR3: TGTGCCAGCAGTGAACTAGCGGGAGAATACGAGCAGTACTTC.

This clone was picked up one time. The rearrangement joins TRBV25-1 to TRBJ2-6; 8 bases align to TRBD1. The ends lost 0 bases at V and 10 bases at J; junction bases unmatched: 5. The CDR3 contains 15 residues. In germline, CDR1 is MGHDK, CDR2 SYGVNS. CDR3: CASSEYGDRGNVLTF. CDR3 bases: TGTGCCAGCAGTGAATATGGAGACAGGGGAAACGTCCTGACTTTC.

V gene TRBV2 combines with J gene TRBJ1-2; D is perhaps TRBD1 (6 bases). CDR1 SNHLY and CDR2 FYNNEI come from the germline V gene. This CDR3 comprises 13 residues. CDR3 DNA sequence: TGTGCACGGGGGACACCCTCTAACTATGGCTACACCTTC. Residues: CARGTPSNYGYTF.

The V gene is TRBV6-1, the J gene TRBJ1-1; D not certain. The CDR3 covers 13 residues. Germline V lookup: CDR1 MNHNS, CDR2 SASEGT. The V end lost 6 bases, the J end lost 8 bases, and 16 bases lay between the germline ends. The CDR3 loop reads CASSQGNRYEAFF. In DNA form, the CDR3 reads TGTGCCAGCAGCCAAGGGAACCGATACGAAGCTTTCTTT.

This rearrangement joins TRBV18 to TRBJ1-4; TRBD1 might be the D (6 bases). Germline V gene data show CDR1 as KGHSH and CDR2 as LQKENI. Trimming shortened V by 1 base and J by 0 bases, and 12 bases separated the two germline ends. CDR3 size: 17 residues. CDR3 sequence reads: CASSPRRGLPTNEKLFF. As DNA, the CDR3 is TGTGCCAGCTCACCACGCAGGGGATTACCAACTAATGAAAAACTGTTTTTT.

The chain joins TRBV18 to TRBJ2-3, with a weak D call TRBD1 (6 bases). Germline lookup yields CDR1 KGHSH and CDR2 LQKENI. The CDR3 contains 16 residues. V gave up 3 bases and J gave up 2 bases, with 15 bases separating them. As DNA, the CDR3 is TGTGCCAGCTCACCCCCTGTCCGGACAGACACAGATACGCAGTATTTT. Its protein product is CASSPPVRTDTDTQYF.

Here the CDR3 DNA reads TGCGCCAGCATGCGCAGCGGGAGTGGCGATGAGCAGTTCTTC. This codes for CASMRSGSGDEQFF. The chain recombines TRBV5-1 with TRBJ2-1; 8 bases match TRBD2. The CDR3 loop spans 14 amino acids. The germline V gene encodes CDR1 SGHRS and CDR2 YFSETQ. The trim removed 6 bases at V and 8 bases at J, leaving 10 bases unmatched.

V usage is TRBV6-5 and J usage is TRBJ1-1, with 9 positions matching TRBD1. Germline values: CDR1 MNHEY, CDR2 SVGAGI. V lost 6 bases and J lost 7; bases outside the gene matches: 9. The CDR3 loop spans 14 amino acids. The CDR3 loop reads CASRARTGVDEAFF. CDR3 DNA: TGTGCCAGCAGAGCCCGGACAGGGGTTGATGAAGCTTTCTTT.

The chain couples TRBV28 to TRBJ1-2; D is uncertain. The CDR3 is 13 amino acids. The germline V gene has CDR1 MDHEN and CDR2 SYDVKM. The germline V and J ends were trimmed by 5 bases and 3 bases, with 10 bases remaining between them. This CDR3 reads CASSPPTYYGYTF. The CDR3 DNA reads TGTGCCAGCAGTCCCCCAACTTACTATGGCTACACCTTC.

Written as DNA, the CDR3 is TGTGCCAGCAGCTTGGACAGGGGGCGGATTGAAGCTTTCTTT. Residues: CASSLDRGRIEAFF. This chain connects TRBV5-5 to TRBJ1-1, with 9 bases aligning to TRBD1. The trim removed 0 bases at V and 7 bases at J, leaving 4 bases unmatched. The CDR3 sequence is 14 residues long. Germline CDR1 is SGHKS and CDR2 is YYEKEE (reference sequence).

This clone was detected once. The genes are TRBV7-2 and TRBJ1-5, with D tentatively TRBD1 (5 bases). The length of the CDR3 is 14 residues. From germline, CDR1 is SGHTA and CDR2 FQGNSA. V lost 3 bases to trimming and J lost 9 bases, with 15 bases between them. This chain's CDR3 is CASSFDQGNGPQHF. For the CDR3, the DNA is TGTGCCAGCAGCTTCGATCAGGGTAACGGGCCCCAGCATTTT.

The V and J genes are TRBV4-1 and TRBJ1-3; no reliable D call. The germline V gene has CDR1 MGHRA and CDR2 YSYEKL. V lost 3 bases and J 0 bases, leaving 9 bases between the germline ends. The CDR3 spans 15 residues. The CDR3 protein is CASSQTYNSGNTIYF. The CDR3 coding sequence is TGCGCCAGCAGCCAGACTTATAACTCTGGAAACACCATATATTTT.

The chain is built from TRBV30 and TRBJ2-5; D is perhaps TRBD2 (5 bases). Germline-derived CDR1 and CDR2 are GTSNPN and SVGIG (reference sequence). V shed 3 bases and J shed 5 bases, with 10 bases lying between them. CDR3 size: 12 residues. The CDR3 loop is CAWRRGPETQYF. The CDR3 DNA reads as TGTGCCTGGAGGAGAGGGCCCGAGACCCAGTACTTC.

This chain connects TRBV6-1 to TRBJ2-5, with a possible D match to TRBD1 (5 bases). The V gene lost 8 bases and the J gene lost 5 bases, with 9 bases spanning the gap. The CDR3 is 11 residues long. Germline CDR1 MNHNS, CDR2 SASEGT. In DNA, the CDR3 is TGTGCCAGCTCAAAGGGGGAGACCCAGTACTTC. This sequence encodes CASSKGETQYF.

For this clone: In the same sample, other DNA sequences code for this CDR3. J is TRBJ2-7 and V is TRBV7-9, with a possible D match to TRBD1 (6 bases). V lost 1 base, J lost 1 base, and 8 bases lay in between. Per the germline V gene, CDR1 is SEHNR and CDR2 is FQNEAQ (reference sequence). This CDR3 has 14 residues. CDR3 in amino acids: CASSLGTASYEQYF. The CDR3 nucleotides are TGTGCCAGCAGCTTAGGGACAGCTTCCTACGAGCAGTACTTC.

The rearrangement links TRBV7-2 to TRBJ2-3; 12 positions match TRBD1. V was pared by 6 bases and J by 5 bases, with 9 bases of the junction left unmatched. The germline CDR1 and CDR2 sequences are SGHTA and FQGNSA. CDR3 size: 16 residues. The CDR3 coding sequence is TGTGCCAGCAGTTATCCGGGACAGGGGGCGGGAGATACGCAGTATTTT. Residues: CASSYPGQGAGDTQYF.

The rearrangement uses TRBV29-1 and TRBJ1-2, with TRBD1 matching 8 bases. After removal of 0 bases from V and 4 bases from J, the junction contained 10 bases not matched to a gene. From germline, CDR1 is SQVTM and CDR2 ANQGSEA. The length of the CDR3 is 16 residues. CDR3 residues: CSVEDRAGGSAYGYTF. In nucleotides, the CDR3 is TGCAGCGTTGAAGATCGGGCAGGGGGCTCCGCCTATGGCTACACCTTC.

The J gene is TRBJ2-5, the V gene TRBV7-2; 8 nucleotides agree with TRBD2. Germline V gene lookup returns CDR1 SGHTA and CDR2 FQGNSA. With V trimmed by 5 bases and J by 1 base, 6 bases remained unmatched. There are 15 residues in the CDR3. CDR3 loop: CASSRLAGTQETQYF. CDR3 in DNA: TGTGCCAGCAGCCGCTTAGCGGGAACCCAAGAGACCCAGTACTTC.